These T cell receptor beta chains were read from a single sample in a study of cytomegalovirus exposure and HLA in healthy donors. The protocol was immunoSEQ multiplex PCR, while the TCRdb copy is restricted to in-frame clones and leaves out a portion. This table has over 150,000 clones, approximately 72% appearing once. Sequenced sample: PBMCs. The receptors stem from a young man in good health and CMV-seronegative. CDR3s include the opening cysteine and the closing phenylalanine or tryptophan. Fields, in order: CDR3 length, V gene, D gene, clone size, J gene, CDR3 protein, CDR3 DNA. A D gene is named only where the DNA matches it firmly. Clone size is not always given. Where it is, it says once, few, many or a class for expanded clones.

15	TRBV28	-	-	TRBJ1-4	CASSLLSGSGEKLFF	TGTGCCAGCAGTTTATTATCAGGGTCAGGCGAAAAACTGTTTTTT
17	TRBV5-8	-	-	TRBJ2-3	CASSFTRGSQGTDTQYF	TGTGCCAGCAGCTTTACAAGGGGCTCCCAGGGCACAGATACGCAGTATTTT
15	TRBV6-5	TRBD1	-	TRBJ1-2	CASVDDGTGAGGYTF	TGTGCCAGCGTCGACGATGGGACAGGGGCTGGGGGCTACACCTTC
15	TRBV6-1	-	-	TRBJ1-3	CASSSPGGYGNTIYF	TGTGCCAGCAGTTCCCCCGGGGGGTACGGAAACACCATATATTTT
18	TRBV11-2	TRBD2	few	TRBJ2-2	CASSLTSTAGGRSGELFF	TGTGCCAGCAGCCTCACCTCCACCGCGGGGGGTCGGTCCGGGGAGCTGTTTTTT
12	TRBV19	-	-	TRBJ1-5	CASTRPNQPQHF	TGTGCCAGTACCAGGCCTAATCAGCCCCAGCATTTT
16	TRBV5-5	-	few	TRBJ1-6	CASRLRESSYNSPLHF	TGTGCCAGCAGACTGAGGGAGAGCTCCTATAATTCACCCCTCCACTTT
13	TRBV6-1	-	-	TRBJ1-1	CASSVTRETEAFF	TGTGCCAGCAGTGTGACCAGGGAAACTGAAGCTTTCTTT
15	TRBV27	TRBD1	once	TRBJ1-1	CASSLSRTGNTEAFF	TGTGCCAGCAGTTTATCTCGGACAGGGAACACTGAAGCTTTCTTT
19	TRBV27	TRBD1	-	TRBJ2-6	CASSRRTGGSYSGANGLTF	TGTGCCAGCAGTCGTCGGACAGGGGGTTCCTATTCTGGGGCCAACGGCCTGACTTTC
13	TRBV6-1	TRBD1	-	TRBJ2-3	CASSRGQEGTQYF	TGTGCCAGCAGCAGGGGGCAAGAAGGTACGCAGTATTTT
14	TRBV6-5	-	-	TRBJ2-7	CAAMTAPNSYEQYF	TGTGCCGCAATGACAGCACCTAACTCCTACGAGCAGTACTTC
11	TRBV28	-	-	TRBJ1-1	CASTRGTEAFF	TGTGCCAGCACCCGGGGCACTGAAGCTTTCTTT
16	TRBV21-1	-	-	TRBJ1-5	CASSNDARRGNQPQHF	TGTGCCAGCAGCAACGACGCCCGGAGGGGCAATCAGCCCCAGCATTTT
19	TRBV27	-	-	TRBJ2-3	CASSRKGRRYRNFTDTQYF	TGTGCCAGCAGTCGAAAAGGGCGACGCTACAGGAACTTCACAGATACGCAGTATTTT
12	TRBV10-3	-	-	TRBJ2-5	CAISGRSETQYF	TGTGCCATCAGTGGGCGGTCGGAGACCCAGTACTTC
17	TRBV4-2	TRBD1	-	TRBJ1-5	CASSQVGGDRFNQPQHF	TGTGCCAGCAGCCAAGTCGGAGGGGACAGGTTCAATCAGCCCCAGCATTTT
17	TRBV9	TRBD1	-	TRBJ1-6	CASSGGTGGYLGSPLHF	TGTGCCAGCAGCGGAGGGACAGGGGGTTACCTCGGTTCACCCCTCCACTTT
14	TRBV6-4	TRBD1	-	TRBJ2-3	CASSLQGSTDTQYF	TGTGCCAGCAGTTTACAGGGGAGCACAGATACGCAGTATTTT
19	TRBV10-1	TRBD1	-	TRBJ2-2	CASRHRSTGQGLNTGELFF	TGCGCCAGCAGACACCGAAGCACCGGACAGGGATTAAACACCGGGGAGCTGTTTTTT
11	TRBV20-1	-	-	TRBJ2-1	CSALGVNEQFF	TGCAGTGCTCTGGGAGTGAATGAGCAGTTCTTC
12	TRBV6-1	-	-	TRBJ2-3	CASGQTTVTQYF	TGTGCCAGCGGGCAGACCACAGTTACGCAGTATTTT
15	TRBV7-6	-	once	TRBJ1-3	CASSLELESGNTIYF	TGTGCCAGCAGCTTAGAGCTGGAATCCGGGAACACCATATATTTT
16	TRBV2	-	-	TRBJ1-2	CASSDAAFLVPDGYTF	TGTGCCAGCAGTGACGCGGCCTTCCTAGTGCCGGATGGCTACACCTTC
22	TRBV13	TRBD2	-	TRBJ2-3	CASSSTLAGGPKNPPSTDTQYF	TGTGCCAGCAGCTCCACCCTAGCGGGGGGGCCAAAGAACCCTCCTAGCACAGATACGCAGTATTTT
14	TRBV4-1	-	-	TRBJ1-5	CASSPLRGDQPQHF	TGCGCCAGCAGCCCCCTCAGGGGAGACCAGCCCCAGCATTTT
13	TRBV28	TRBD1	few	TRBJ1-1	CASSGDRVTEAFF	TGTGCCAGCAGTGGGGACAGGGTGACTGAGGCTTTCTTT
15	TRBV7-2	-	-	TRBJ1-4	CASSSQTATNEKLFF	TGTGCCAGCAGCTCGCAGACAGCAACTAATGAAAAACTGTTTTTT
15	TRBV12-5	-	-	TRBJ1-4	CASGFQASTNEKLFF	TGTGCTAGTGGTTTTCAGGCGTCAACTAATGAAAAACTGTTTTTT
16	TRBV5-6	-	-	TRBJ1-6	CARAPGRTNNNSPLHF	TGTGCCAGAGCCCCTGGGCGGACAAATAATAATTCACCCCTCCACTTT
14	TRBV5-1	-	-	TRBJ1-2	CASSLSHRESGYTF	TGCGCCAGCAGCTTGAGTCACAGGGAGTCTGGCTACACCTTC
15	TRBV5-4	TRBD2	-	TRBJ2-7	CASSPPGTSIDEQYF	TGTGCCAGCAGCCCGCCCGGGACTAGCATCGACGAGCAGTACTTC